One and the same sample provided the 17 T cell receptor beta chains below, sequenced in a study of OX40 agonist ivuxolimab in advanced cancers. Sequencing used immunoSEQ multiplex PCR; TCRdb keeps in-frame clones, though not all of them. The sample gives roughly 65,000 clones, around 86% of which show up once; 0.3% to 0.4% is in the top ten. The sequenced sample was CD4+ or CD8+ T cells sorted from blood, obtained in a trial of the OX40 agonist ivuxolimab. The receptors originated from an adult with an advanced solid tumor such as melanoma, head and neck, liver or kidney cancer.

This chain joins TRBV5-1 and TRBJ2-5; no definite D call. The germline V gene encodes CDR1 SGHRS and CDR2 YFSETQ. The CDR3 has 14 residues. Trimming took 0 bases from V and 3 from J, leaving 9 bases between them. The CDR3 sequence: CASSLGRSKETQYF. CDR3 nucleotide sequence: TGCGCCAGCAGCTTGGGAAGGTCTAAAGAGACCCAGTACTTC.

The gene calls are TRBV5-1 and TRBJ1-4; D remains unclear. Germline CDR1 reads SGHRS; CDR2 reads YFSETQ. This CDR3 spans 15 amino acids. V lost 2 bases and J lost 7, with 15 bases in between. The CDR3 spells CASSFGPDPAEKLFF. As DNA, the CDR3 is TGCGCCAGCAGCTTCGGTCCTGATCCGGCTGAAAAACTGTTTTTT.

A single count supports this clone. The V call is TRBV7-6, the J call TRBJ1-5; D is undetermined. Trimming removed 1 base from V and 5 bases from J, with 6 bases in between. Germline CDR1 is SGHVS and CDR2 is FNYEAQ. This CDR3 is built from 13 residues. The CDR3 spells CASSLEMDQPQHF. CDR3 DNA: TGTGCCAGCAGCTTAGAAATGGATCAGCCCCAGCATTTT.

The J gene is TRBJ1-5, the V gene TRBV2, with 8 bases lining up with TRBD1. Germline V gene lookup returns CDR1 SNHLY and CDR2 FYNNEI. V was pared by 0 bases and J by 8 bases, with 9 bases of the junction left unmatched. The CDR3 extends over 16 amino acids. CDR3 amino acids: CASSEALRGPLEPQHF. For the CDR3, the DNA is TGTGCCAGCAGTGAAGCGCTCAGGGGGCCGTTGGAGCCCCAGCATTTT.

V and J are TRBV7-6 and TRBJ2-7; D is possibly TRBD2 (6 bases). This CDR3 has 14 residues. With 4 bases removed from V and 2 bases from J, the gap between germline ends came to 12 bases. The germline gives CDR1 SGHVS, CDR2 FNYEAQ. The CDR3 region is CASSSRDLPYEQYF. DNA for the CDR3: TGTGCCAGCAGCTCCAGGGACTTACCCTACGAGCAGTACTTC. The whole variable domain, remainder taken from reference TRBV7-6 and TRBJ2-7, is GAGVSQSPRYKVTKRGQDVALRCDPISGHVSLYWYRQALGQGPEFLTYFNYEAQQDKSGLPNDRFSAERPEGSISTLTIQRTEQRDSAMYRCASSSRDLPYEQYFGPGTRLTVT.

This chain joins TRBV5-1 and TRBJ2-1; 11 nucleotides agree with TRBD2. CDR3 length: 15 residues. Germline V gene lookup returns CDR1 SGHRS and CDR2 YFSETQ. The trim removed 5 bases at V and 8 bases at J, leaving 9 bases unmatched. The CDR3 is CASRTSGVRIDEQFF. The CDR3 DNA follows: TGCGCCAGCAGGACTAGCGGGGTGAGAATAGATGAGCAGTTCTTC.

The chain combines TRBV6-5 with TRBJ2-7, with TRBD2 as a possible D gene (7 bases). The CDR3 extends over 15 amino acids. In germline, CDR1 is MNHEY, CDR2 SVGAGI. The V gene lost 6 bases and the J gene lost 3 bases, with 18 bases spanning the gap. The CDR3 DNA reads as TGTGCCAGCAGCTCCAAGGGGGGGGCTAACTACGAGCAGTACTTC. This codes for CASSSKGGANYEQYF.

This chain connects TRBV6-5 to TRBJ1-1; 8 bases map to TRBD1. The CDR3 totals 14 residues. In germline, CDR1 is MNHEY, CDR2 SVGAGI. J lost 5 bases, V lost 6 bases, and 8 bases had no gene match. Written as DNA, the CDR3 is TGTGCCAGCAGGACAGGGGAAGGTGGGACTGAAGCTTTCTTT. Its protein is CASRTGEGGTEAFF.

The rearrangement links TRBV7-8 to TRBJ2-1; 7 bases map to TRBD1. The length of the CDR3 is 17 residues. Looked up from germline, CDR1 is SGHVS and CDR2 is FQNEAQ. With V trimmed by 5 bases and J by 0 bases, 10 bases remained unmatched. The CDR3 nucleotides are TGTGCCAGCAGCCCTCGGGGCAGGGGGAGCTCCTACAATGAGCAGTTCTTC. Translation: CASSPRGRGSSYNEQFF. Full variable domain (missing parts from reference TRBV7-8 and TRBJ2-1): GAGVSQSPRYKVAKRGQDVALRCDPISGHVSLFWYQQALGQGPEFLTYFQNEAQLDKSGLPSDRFFAERPEGSVSTLKIQRTQQEDSAVYLCASSPRGRGSSYNEQFFGPGTRLTVL.

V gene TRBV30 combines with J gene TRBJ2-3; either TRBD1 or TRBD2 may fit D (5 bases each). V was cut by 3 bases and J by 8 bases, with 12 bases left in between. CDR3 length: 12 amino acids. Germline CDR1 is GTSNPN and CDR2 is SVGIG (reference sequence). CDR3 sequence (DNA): TGTGCCTGGAGCCCGGGGCAGGGTACGCAGTATTTT. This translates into CAWSPGQGTQYF. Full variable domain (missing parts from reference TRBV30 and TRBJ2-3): SQTIHQWPATLVQPVGSPLSLECTVEGTSNPNLYWYRQAAGRGLQLLFYSVGIGQISSEVPQNLSASRPQDRQFILSSKKLLLSDSGFYLCAWSPGQGTQYFGPGTRLTVL.

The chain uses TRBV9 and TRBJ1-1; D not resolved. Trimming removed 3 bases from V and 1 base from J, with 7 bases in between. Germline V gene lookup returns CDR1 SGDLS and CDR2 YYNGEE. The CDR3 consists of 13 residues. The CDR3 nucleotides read TGTGCCAGCAGCGCCCGGTCGAACACTGAAGCTTTCTTT. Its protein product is CASSARSNTEAFF.

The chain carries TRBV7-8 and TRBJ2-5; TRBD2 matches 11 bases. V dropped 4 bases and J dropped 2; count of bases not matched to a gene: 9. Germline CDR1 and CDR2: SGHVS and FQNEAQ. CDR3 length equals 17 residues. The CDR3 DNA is TGTGCCAGCAGCTCCACCCCACTAGCGGGGGTTCAAGAGACCCAGTACTTC. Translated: CASSSTPLAGVQETQYF.

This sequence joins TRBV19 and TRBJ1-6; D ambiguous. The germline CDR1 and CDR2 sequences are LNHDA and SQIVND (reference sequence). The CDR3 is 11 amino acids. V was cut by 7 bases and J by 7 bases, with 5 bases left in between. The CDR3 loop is CASKANSPLHF. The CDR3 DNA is TGTGCCAGTAAAGCGAATTCACCCCTCCACTTT.

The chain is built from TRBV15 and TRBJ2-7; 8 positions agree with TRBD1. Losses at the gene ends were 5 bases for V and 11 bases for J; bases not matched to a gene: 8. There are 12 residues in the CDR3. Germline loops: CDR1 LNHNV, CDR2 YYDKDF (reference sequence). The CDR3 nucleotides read TGTGCCACCAGCGGAGCCGCGGACAGGGAGTACTTC. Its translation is CATSGAADREYF.

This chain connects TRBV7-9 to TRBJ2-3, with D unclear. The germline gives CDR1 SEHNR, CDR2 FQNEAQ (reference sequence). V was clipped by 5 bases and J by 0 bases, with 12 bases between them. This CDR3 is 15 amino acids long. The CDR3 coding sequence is TGTGCCAGCAGCCAAGGACGTACTAGCACAGATACGCAGTATTTT. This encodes CASSQGRTSTDTQYF.

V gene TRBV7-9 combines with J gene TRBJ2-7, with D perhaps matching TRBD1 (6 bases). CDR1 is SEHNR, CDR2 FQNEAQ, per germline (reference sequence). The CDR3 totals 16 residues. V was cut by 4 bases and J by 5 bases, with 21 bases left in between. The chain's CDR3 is CASSSTHLQQGNEQYF. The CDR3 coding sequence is TGTGCCAGCAGCTCGACCCACTTACAACAGGGTAACGAGCAGTACTTC.

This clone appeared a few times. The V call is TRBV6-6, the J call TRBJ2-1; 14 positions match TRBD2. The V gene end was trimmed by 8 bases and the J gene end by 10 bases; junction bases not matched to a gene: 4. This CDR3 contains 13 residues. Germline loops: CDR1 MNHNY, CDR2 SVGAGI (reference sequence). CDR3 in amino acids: CASERTSGGEQFF. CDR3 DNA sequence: TGTGCCAGCGAGAGGACTAGCGGGGGGGAGCAGTTCTTC.